These 25 T cell receptor beta chains share one sample of origin, sequenced in a study of T cell responses to AZD1222 COVID-19 vaccine. Sequencing was performed with immunoSEQ multiplex PCR; in TCRdb, only in-frame clones are kept and a portion is missing. The sample lists about 130,000 clones, 90% to 95% occurring once. Sequenced here: peripheral blood, sampled on day 0 of AZD1222 vaccination. These receptors were collected from an adult in good health.

The chain uses TRBV13 and TRBJ2-5, with 8 positions matching TRBD2. J was trimmed by 1 base and V by 4 bases; bases with no gene match: 2. CDR1 and CDR2 (germline): PRHDT, FYEKMQ (reference sequence). This CDR3 has 14 amino acids. CDR3 nucleotides: TGTGCCAGCAGCTACGGACTAGCCCAAGAGACCCAGTACTTC. The encoded protein is CASSYGLAQETQYF.

The chain uses TRBV7-9 and TRBJ2-3; D is undetermined. V lost 1 base and J 1 base, leaving 15 bases between the germline ends. The CDR3 runs to 17 residues. CDR1 and CDR2 from the germline V gene are SEHNR and FQNEAQ (reference sequence). The CDR3 spells CASSLDYYPWGTDTQYF. Written as DNA, the CDR3 is TGTGCCAGCAGCTTAGATTACTACCCTTGGGGCACAGATACGCAGTATTTT.

The chain joins TRBV7-9 to TRBJ2-5; 13 bases are shared with TRBD2. J was trimmed by 1 base and V by 5 bases; bases with no gene match: 10. The CDR3 contains 18 residues. Germline V gene sequence: CDR1 SEHNR, CDR2 FQNEAQ (reference sequence). This CDR3 is CASSPPTGTSGVQETQYF. In DNA form, the CDR3 reads TGTGCCAGCAGCCCACCAACCGGGACTAGCGGGGTCCAAGAGACCCAGTACTTC.

The rearrangement uses TRBV5-1 and TRBJ1-4, with 8 bases matching TRBD1. The CDR3 is made up of 15 amino acids. Per germline, CDR1 SGHRS and CDR2 YFSETQ. V shed 4 bases and J 5 bases; nucleotides not matched to a gene: 7. CDR3 coding DNA: TGCGCCAGCAGCGGGCAGGGGGCGGAAAATGAAAAACTGTTTTTT. It yields the protein CASSGQGAENEKLFF.

The rearrangement uses TRBV5-1 and TRBJ2-1; 9 positions match TRBD2. Per germline, CDR1 SGHRS and CDR2 YFSETQ. The CDR3 spans 14 residues. Trimming cost V 5 bases and J 8 bases; bases outside gene matches: 8. CDR3 in amino acids: CASRMVAGVHEQFF. CDR3 DNA: TGCGCCAGCAGAATGGTAGCGGGAGTGCATGAGCAGTTCTTC.

The chain couples TRBV27 to TRBJ2-7; D call uncertain. V shed 0 bases and J shed 10 bases, with 13 bases lying between them. CDR3 length equals 13 residues. Germline V gives CDR1 MNHEY, CDR2 SMNVEV (reference sequence). CDR3 nucleotides: TGTGCCAGCAGTTTATCGGAGTTCTCGAGACAGTACTTC. It is translated as CASSLSEFSRQYF.

The V call is TRBV27, the J call TRBJ2-1; a weak D match, TRBD2 (6 bases). The CDR3 has 13 amino acids. V was clipped by 5 bases and J by 6 bases, with 11 bases between them. Per the germline V gene, CDR1 is MNHEY and CDR2 is SMNVEV (reference sequence). The CDR3 DNA reads TGTGCCAGCAGTCCTCGGGGGTCCAATGAGCAGTTCTTC. This sequence encodes CASSPRGSNEQFF.

This chain joins TRBV10-2 and TRBJ2-1; D is perhaps TRBD2 (9 bases). CDR1 and CDR2 (germline): WSHSY, SAAADI. The CDR3 loop spans 15 amino acids. The V end lost 8 bases, the J end lost 6 bases, and 20 bases lay between the germline ends. CDR3 amino acids: CASAQGASGTNEQFF. CDR3 nucleotide sequence: TGCGCCAGCGCCCAGGGGGCTAGCGGGACCAATGAGCAGTTCTTC.

This chain's CDR3 is CASLKGIGGYTF. The CDR3 DNA reads as TGTGCCAGTTTAAAAGGTATAGGGGGCTACACCTTC. The chain uses TRBV28 and TRBJ1-2; no definite D call. The CDR3 loop spans 12 amino acids. Germline V gives CDR1 MDHEN, CDR2 SYDVKM. Trimming took 9 bases from V and 8 from J, leaving 16 bases between them.

The chain has TRBV3-1 (or the pseudogene TRBV3-2) and TRBJ1-1; the match to TRBD1 covers 8 bases. V shed 4 bases and J 2 bases; nucleotides not matched to a gene: 6. The CDR3 is made up of 15 amino acids. Per germline, CDR1 LGHDT and CDR2 YNNKEL (reference sequence). The CDR3 DNA follows: TGTGCCAGCAGCCTTGAACAGGGGGACAACACTGAAGCTTTCTTT. Protein: CASSLEQGDNTEAFF.

V and J are TRBV5-4 and TRBJ2-1; TRBD2 matches at 7 bases. The CDR3 has 16 residues. With 6 bases clipped from V and 5 bases from J, the junction kept 14 bases outside the gene matches. Germline CDR1 is SGHNT and CDR2 is YYREEE (reference sequence). CDR3 protein: CASNGQRGDFNNEQFF. CDR3 coding DNA: TGTGCCAGCAACGGGCAGCGGGGAGACTTTAACAATGAGCAGTTCTTC.

V usage is TRBV12-3 or TRBV12-4 and J usage is TRBJ2-7; D is undetermined. Trimming removed 1 base at V and 6 bases at J, with 4 bases between. The CDR3 extends over 11 amino acids. The CDR3 region has the DNA TGTGCCAGCAGTTTAGGGGTCGAGCAGTACTTC. This codes for CASSLGVEQYF.

J is TRBJ1-4 and V is TRBV5-1, with 7 bases lining up with TRBD1. V gave up 2 bases and J gave up 8 bases; unmatched junction bases: 12. There are 16 residues in the CDR3. Per the germline V gene, CDR1 is SGHRS and CDR2 is YFSETQ. CDR3 DNA sequence: TGCGCCAGCAGCTTAAACGACAGGGAGGGGGCGGAAAAACTGTTTTTT. Translated: CASSLNDREGAEKLFF.

The chain is built from TRBV7-2 and TRBJ1-3; 7 bases agree with TRBD1. The CDR3 loop spans 16 amino acids. V trimming: 5 bases; J trimming: 1 base; junction bases outside the gene matches: 8. The germline V gene has CDR1 SGHTA and CDR2 FQGNSA. The CDR3 loop reads CASSPHTGVSGNTIYF. As DNA, the CDR3 is TGTGCCAGCAGCCCTCACACAGGGGTATCTGGAAACACCATATATTTT.

The gene calls are TRBV18 and TRBJ1-2; perhaps TRBD1 as D (5 bases). Trimming stripped 0 bases from V and 1 base from J, with 15 bases between. CDR1 is KGHSH, CDR2 LQKENI, per germline. The CDR3 length is 17 residues. As DNA, the CDR3 is TGTGCCAGCTCACCACCGACGAGCGCGGGGCTTAACTATGGCTACACCTTC. Translated, it gives CASSPPTSAGLNYGYTF.

The V and J genes are TRBV2 and TRBJ1-6; TRBD1 might be the D (6 bases). Germline V gene lookup returns CDR1 SNHLY and CDR2 FYNNEI. The V end was cut by 1 base, the J end by 6 bases, with 10 bases between. This CDR3 is built from 15 residues. The CDR3 loop is CASSEEGGGNSPLHF. In DNA form, the CDR3 reads TGTGCCAGCAGTGAAGAGGGGGGGGGTAATTCACCCCTCCACTTT.

V usage is TRBV7-2 and J usage is TRBJ2-2, with TRBD2 matching 7 bases. V lost 5 bases to trimming and J lost 4 bases; unmatched junction nucleotides: 4. The CDR3 consists of 14 residues. CDR1 is SGHTA, CDR2 FQGNSA, per germline. This CDR3 reads CASSTRGSTGELFF. DNA for the CDR3: TGTGCCAGCAGCACCCGCGGGAGCACCGGGGAGCTGTTTTTT.

In its sample, this clone was seen once. The chain couples TRBV24-1 to TRBJ2-1, with 11 bases matching TRBD2. The CDR3 is 18 residues long. Trimming took 5 bases from V and 0 from J; bases not matched to a gene: 8. Germline V gene data show CDR1 as KGHDR and CDR2 as SFDVKD. CDR3: CATSGRLAGPSSYNEQFF. For the CDR3, the DNA is TGTGCCACCAGTGGCCGACTAGCGGGGCCGAGCTCCTACAATGAGCAGTTCTTC.

The chain employs TRBV3-1 (or the pseudogene TRBV3-2) and TRBJ2-2; 7 nucleotides agree with TRBD1. This CDR3 contains 14 residues. The J segment lost 7 bases and the V segment lost 5 bases, leaving 7 bases of the junction unmatched. Germline V gives CDR1 LGHDT, CDR2 YNNKEL (reference sequence). The DNA of the CDR3 is TGTGCCAGCAGCACCCGGACAGGAAACGGGGAGCTGTTTTTT. Translation gives CASSTRTGNGELFF.

The V gene is TRBV11-1, the J gene TRBJ2-3; 7 bases are a match to TRBD1. Germline values: CDR1 SGHAT, CDR2 FQDESV (reference sequence). The V and J ends lost 2 bases and 1 base, in that order; junction bases with no gene match: 6. The CDR3 spans 16 residues. CDR3 sequence: CASSLTSGQGTDTQYF. The CDR3, as DNA: TGTGCCAGCAGCTTAACTTCTGGACAGGGCACAGATACGCAGTATTTT.

A single count supports this clone. This rearrangement joins TRBV7-9 to TRBJ1-2; D is ambiguous. V was clipped by 7 bases and J by 8 bases, with 17 bases between them. This CDR3 is 13 amino acids long. Germline V lookup: CDR1 SEHNR, CDR2 FQNEAQ (reference sequence). CDR3 protein: CASTPQEGRGYTF. Written as DNA, the CDR3 is TGTGCCAGCACCCCCCAGGAAGGTCGCGGCTACACCTTC.

The V gene is TRBV18, the J gene TRBJ1-5; maybe TRBD1 (5 bases). Trimming pared 2 bases from V and 5 bases from J, leaving 16 bases between. Looked up from germline, CDR1 is KGHSH and CDR2 is LQKENI. The CDR3 consists of 16 residues. The CDR3 loop is CASSPGEQGRHQPQHF. The DNA of the CDR3 is TGTGCCAGCTCACCAGGGGAGCAGGGCCGCCATCAGCCCCAGCATTTT.

V gene TRBV6-5 combines with J gene TRBJ2-2, with D unclear. Trimming removed 7 bases at V and 7 bases at J, with 10 bases between. From germline, CDR1 is MNHEY and CDR2 SVGAGI. CDR3 size: 12 residues. Here the CDR3 DNA reads TGTGCCAGCACATACGGCCGCGGGGAGCTGTTTTTT. It specifies CASTYGRGELFF.

V is TRBV18 and J is TRBJ1-3; the D gene is possibly TRBD1 (5 bases). In germline, CDR1 is KGHSH, CDR2 LQKENI. The CDR3 has 15 amino acids. The V gene lost 6 bases and the J gene lost 0 bases, with 12 bases spanning the gap. CDR3 amino acids: CASSQQGASGNTIYF. The DNA for the CDR3 is TGTGCCAGCTCCCAGCAGGGCGCCTCTGGAAACACCATATATTTT.

The genes are TRBV5-6 and TRBJ2-7, with 9 bases aligning to TRBD2. Germline CDR1 and CDR2: SGHDT and YYEEEE. Trimming at V came to 1 base and at J to 6 bases, leaving 5 bases not matched to a gene. CDR3 length: 14 amino acids. CDR3 bases: TGTGCCAGCAGCTTGTTTCTAGCGGGACGCGAGCAGTACTTC. It yields the protein CASSLFLAGREQYF.